The 20 T cell receptor beta chains listed next were all sequenced from one sample in a study of T cell responses to AZD1222 COVID-19 vaccine. Here immunoSEQ multiplex PCR was the method, and the copy in TCRdb shows in-frame clones only, minus some. The sample lists some 120,000 clones, 70% to 90% occurring once. The source material was peripheral blood, sampled on day 0 of AZD1222 vaccination. All receptors come from an adult in good health.

V usage is TRBV2 and J usage is TRBJ1-5; no clear D. The germline CDR1 and CDR2 sequences are SNHLY and FYNNEI. The CDR3 has 14 amino acids. The V and J ends lost 2 bases and 9 bases respectively, with 14 bases between them. The CDR3 protein is CASSEIADGPPQHF. The CDR3 DNA is TGTGCCAGCAGTGAAATCGCTGACGGGCCGCCCCAGCATTTT. Supplemented by reference TRBV2 and TRBJ1-5, the full variable domain reads EPEVTQTPSHQVTQMGQEVILRCVPISNHLYFYWYRQILGQKVEFLVSFYNNEISEKSEIFDDQFSVERPDGSNFTLKIRSTKLEDSAMYFCASSEIADGPPQHFGDGTRLSIL.

The CDR3 nucleotides are TGTGCCAGCAGCACACAGACATCGGACAGCTACGAGCAGTACTTC. Translating it yields CASSTQTSDSYEQYF. The V call is TRBV7-2, the J call TRBJ2-7, with D perhaps matching TRBD1 (6 bases). The germline V gene has CDR1 SGHTA and CDR2 FQGNSA. This CDR3 spans 15 amino acids. Trimming cost V 5 bases and J 3 bases, with 17 bases left between them. Based on the CDR3 plus reference TRBV7-2 and TRBJ2-7, the full variable domain is GAGVSQSPSNKVTEKGKDVELRCDPISGHTALYWYRQSLGQGLEFLIYFQGNSAPDKSGLPSDRFSAERTGGSVSTLTIQRTQQEDSAVYLCASSTQTSDSYEQYFGPGTRLTVT.

This clone has just one count. The V call is TRBV2, the J call TRBJ1-2; the D is unclear. The V and J ends lost 6 bases and 6 bases respectively, with 23 bases between them. This CDR3 has 16 residues. The germline CDR1 and CDR2 sequences are SNHLY and FYNNEI. The CDR3 sequence: CASRVWVSQTGNGYTF. CDR3 in DNA: TGTGCCAGCAGGGTTTGGGTTTCACAGACGGGTAATGGCTACACCTTC.

A few counts support this clone. This chain connects TRBV7-9 to TRBJ1-3; D is ambiguous. V lost 0 bases and J 2 bases, leaving 11 bases between the germline ends. The CDR3 runs to 16 residues. Looked up from germline, CDR1 is SEHNR and CDR2 is FQNEAQ (reference sequence). The CDR3 protein is CASSLAKRQPGNTIYF. The CDR3 DNA is TGTGCCAGCAGCTTAGCGAAGAGACAACCTGGAAACACCATATATTTT.

The chain combines TRBV10-2 with TRBJ2-7; maybe TRBD1 (5 bases). Germline CDR1 WSHSY, CDR2 SAAADI. V dropped 9 bases and J dropped 0 bases, with 15 bases sitting between them. The length of the CDR3 is 14 residues. The CDR3 region is CASVGQGTSYEQYF. The DNA of the CDR3 is TGCGCCAGTGTCGGCCAGGGTACCTCCTACGAGCAGTACTTC.

CDR3 in amino acids: CASSAGYEQYF. CDR3 nucleotide sequence: TGTGCCAGCAGTGCCGGCTACGAGCAGTACTTC. The J gene is TRBJ2-7, the V gene TRBV25-1; no clear D. The germline CDR1 and CDR2 sequences are MGHDK and SYGVNS. The CDR3 loop spans 11 amino acids. Deletions cut 4 bases from V and 3 bases from J, with 4 bases between.

The rearrangement links TRBV18 to TRBJ2-3, with TRBD1 matching 9 bases. Germline loops: CDR1 KGHSH, CDR2 LQKENI. The CDR3 length is 15 residues. J gave up 0 bases and V 6 bases, and 4 bases lay outside the gene matches. The CDR3 here is CASSGGQGSTDTQYF. The CDR3 DNA is TGTGCCAGCTCGGGGGGACAGGGAAGCACAGATACGCAGTATTTT.

The V and J genes are TRBV4-3 and TRBJ1-1, with a weak D call TRBD1 (6 bases). The V end was cut by 0 bases, the J end by 1 base, with 15 bases between. Germline CDR1 is LGHNA and CDR2 is YSLEER. The CDR3 consists of 17 residues. Here the CDR3 reads CASSQDPRQGKNTEAFF. In nucleotides, the CDR3 is TGCGCCAGCAGCCAAGATCCAAGGCAGGGGAAGAACACTGAAGCTTTCTTT.

The CDR3 region is CASSLGAGITGELFF. The CDR3 DNA sequence: TGTGCCAGCAGCTTAGGAGCGGGGATTACCGGGGAGCTGTTTTTT. This chain uses TRBV7-6 with TRBJ2-2; 7 bases fit TRBD2. V shed 1 base, J shed 5 bases, and the junction held 4 bases outside the gene matches. Germline CDR1 SGHVS, CDR2 FNYEAQ. The CDR3 totals 15 residues.

The rearrangement links TRBV7-8 to TRBJ2-5; D remains unclear. Germline CDR1 is SGHVS and CDR2 is FQNEAQ. V lost 4 bases, J lost 5 bases, and 14 bases lay in between. The CDR3 consists of 14 residues. DNA for the CDR3: TGTGCCAGCAGCTCCCCGGACCGGGTGGAGACCCAGTACTTC. Translating it yields CASSSPDRVETQYF.

This chain uses TRBV19 with TRBJ1-4; D unresolved. The CDR3 spans 13 residues. Trimming removed 1 base at V and 7 bases at J, with 7 bases between. Germline V gives CDR1 LNHDA, CDR2 SQIVND (reference sequence). The CDR3 DNA follows: TGTGCCAGTAGTATAGCTACGGGTGAAAAACTGTTTTTT. It translates to CASSIATGEKLFF.

The chain joins TRBV7-2 to TRBJ1-1; D unresolved. In germline, CDR1 is SGHTA, CDR2 FQGNSA. This CDR3 spans 14 amino acids. Deletions cut 1 base from V and 1 base from J, with 7 bases between. CDR3 nucleotide sequence: TGTGCCAGCAGCTTAGGCGGAAAGAACACTGAAGCTTTCTTT. This sequence encodes CASSLGGKNTEAFF.

This clone was counted only a few times. The chain carries TRBV7-2 and TRBJ2-1; 13 bases fit TRBD2. V trimming: 5 bases; J trimming: 10 bases; junction bases outside the gene matches: 8. The CDR3 is 15 amino acids. From germline, CDR1 is SGHTA and CDR2 FQGNSA. The CDR3 bases are TGTGCCAGCAGCGTCACTAGCGGGGGGGCACACGAGCAGTTCTTC. Its translation: CASSVTSGGAHEQFF. The complete variable domain, with remaining parts taken from reference TRBV7-2 and TRBJ2-1, reads GAGVSQSPSNKVTEKGKDVELRCDPISGHTALYWYRQSLGQGLEFLIYFQGNSAPDKSGLPSDRFSAERTGGSVSTLTIQRTQQEDSAVYLCASSVTSGGAHEQFFGPGTRLTVL.

This chain connects TRBV24-1 to TRBJ1-3; no firm D call. This CDR3 contains 13 residues. With 8 bases removed from V and 4 bases from J, the gap between germline ends came to 11 bases. Germline-derived CDR1 and CDR2 are KGHDR and SFDVKD. The CDR3 is CATIEGVGNTIYF. As DNA, the CDR3 is TGTGCCACCATAGAGGGAGTGGGAAACACCATATATTTT.

J is TRBJ1-1 and V is TRBV6-5; 7 bases fit TRBD1. The CDR3 is 13 residues long. CDR1 is MNHEY, CDR2 SVGAGI, per germline. V shed 6 bases, J shed 4 bases, and the junction held 5 bases outside the gene matches. This chain's CDR3 is CASRQGLSTEAFF. The CDR3, as DNA: TGTGCCAGCAGACAGGGGTTGAGCACTGAAGCTTTCTTT.

The gene calls are TRBV5-1 and TRBJ2-5; D possibly corresponds to TRBD1 (5 bases). The length of the CDR3 is 14 residues. The V and J ends lost 4 bases and 0 bases respectively, with 10 bases between them. Germline loops: CDR1 SGHRS, CDR2 YFSETQ. Written as DNA, the CDR3 is TGCGCCAGCAGCGATGACAGAAACCAAGAGACCCAGTACTTC. Its protein is CASSDDRNQETQYF.

This chain uses TRBV7-9 with TRBJ1-1, with D unresolved. V lost 5 bases, J lost 4 bases, and 14 bases lay in between. CDR3 length: 14 amino acids. Germline V gives CDR1 SEHNR, CDR2 FQNEAQ (reference sequence). The CDR3 region is CASSSNNMGTEAFF. CDR3 sequence (DNA): TGTGCCAGCAGCAGTAACAACATGGGCACTGAAGCTTTCTTT.

This sequence joins TRBV10-1 and TRBJ2-1; TRBD1 matches 7 bases. CDR3 length: 12 amino acids. CDR1 is WNHNN and CDR2 is SYGVQD in the germline V gene (reference sequence). The V and J ends lost 6 bases and 5 bases, in that order; junction bases with no gene match: 1. CDR3 bases: TGCGCCAGCAGCGGACAGGACAATGAGCAGTTCTTC. It is translated as CASSGQDNEQFF.

V usage is TRBV7-9 and J usage is TRBJ1-6; D gene unclear. Germline CDR1 reads SEHNR; CDR2 reads FQNEAQ (reference sequence). With 9 bases removed from V and 8 bases from J, the gap between germline ends came to 14 bases. This CDR3 is built from 13 residues. The CDR3 region is CASSLVKDSPLHF. The CDR3 nucleotides read TGTGCCAGTTCCCTGGTTAAGGATTCACCCCTCCACTTT.

The rearrangement joins TRBV5-1 to TRBJ2-7; tentatively, D is TRBD1 (6 bases). This CDR3 region has 14 residues. The germline CDR1 and CDR2 sequences are SGHRS and YFSETQ. Trimming left V 4 bases short and J 2 bases short, with 13 bases between. Here the CDR3 DNA reads TGCGCCAGCAGCCCCCAGGGGTCCGCCTACGAGCAGTACTTC. As protein: CASSPQGSAYEQYF. The full variable domain, completed using reference TRBV5-1 and TRBJ2-7, is KAGVTQTPRYLIKTRGQQVTLSCSPISGHRSVSWYQQTPGQGLQFLFEYFSETQRNKGNFPGRFSGRQFSNSRSEMNVSTLELGDSALYLCASSPQGSAYEQYFGPGTRLTVT.